This paragraph covers one T cell receptor (beta chain) sequence. The target antigen is unknown. The germline V gene encodes CDR1 KGHSH and CDR2 LQKENI. This CDR3 comprises 13 residues. The V end lost 3 bases, the J end lost 8 bases, and 10 bases lay between the germline ends. Sequenced by immunoSEQ multiplex PCR; TCRdb stores in-frame clones only, minus some. The repertoire holds some 40,000 clones, with 75% to 95% as singletons. This record comes from a study of PD-L1 blockade in urothelial cancer. Across the study: About 85% of the roughly 29 patients were men whose urothelial cancer was bladder-origin. Blood was analyzed 3 weeks (second dose) and 6 weeks after treatment start. Study results and caveats: Below-median blood TCR clonality before treatment forecast better survival.

Time point: peripheral blood 6 weeks after treatment start. The specimen comprised PBMCs, sampled around atezolizumab (anti-PD-L1) treatment. V usage is TRBV18 and J usage is TRBJ2-2; tentative D call: TRBD2 (5 bases). The origin of this receptor is a man between 65 and 80 years old with urothelial cancer. CDR3 residues: CASSPKTRGELFF. Written as DNA, the CDR3 is TGTGCCAGCTCACCGAAAACTAGGGGGGAGCTGTTTTTT.